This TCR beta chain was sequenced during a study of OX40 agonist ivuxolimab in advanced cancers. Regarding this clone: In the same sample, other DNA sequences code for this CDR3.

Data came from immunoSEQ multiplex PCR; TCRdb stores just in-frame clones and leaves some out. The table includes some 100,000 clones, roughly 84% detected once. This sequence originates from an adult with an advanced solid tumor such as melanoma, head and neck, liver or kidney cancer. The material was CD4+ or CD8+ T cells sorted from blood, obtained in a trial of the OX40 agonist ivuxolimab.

CDR3 bases: TGTGCCAGCAGTTCCGGGGGGCGCACAGATACGCAGTATTTT. Residues: CASSSGGRTDTQYF. The chain couples TRBV28 to TRBJ2-3, with D possibly being TRBD2 (7 bases). Deletions cut 4 bases from V and 1 base from J, with 9 bases between. The CDR3 spans 14 residues. Germline V gene data show CDR1 as MDHEN and CDR2 as SYDVKM.